Presented here are 28 T cell receptor beta chains from one specimen sequenced in a study of blood T cell repertoires in COVID-19. TCRdb's table, derived via immunoSEQ multiplex PCR, lists solely in-frame clones and lacks some. The table lists roughly 46,000 clones, 88% of them singletons. The sequenced sample consisted of peripheral blood. The receptors come from a man aged 45-65 years with active COVID-19.

The sample holds one count of this clone. The chain combines TRBV3-1 (or the pseudogene TRBV3-2) with TRBJ2-7; 8 bases align to TRBD1. Germline assignment: CDR1 LGHDT and CDR2 YNNKEL (reference sequence). The CDR3 consists of 14 residues. Losses at the gene ends were 3 bases for V and 5 bases for J; bases not matched to a gene: 6. The chain's CDR3 is CASSQGQVVDEQYF. CDR3 DNA sequence: TGTGCCAGCAGCCAGGGACAGGTGGTCGACGAGCAGTACTTC.

V gene TRBV7-6 combines with J gene TRBJ2-1; 10 nucleotides align to TRBD2. Germline CDR1 is SGHVS and CDR2 is FNYEAQ. The CDR3 has 17 amino acids. Trimming at V came to 2 bases and at J to 0 bases, leaving 4 bases not matched to a gene. CDR3 DNA sequence: TGTGCCAGCAGCTTACCAGTAGCGGGAGGCTCCTACAATGAGCAGTTCTTC. This sequence encodes CASSLPVAGGSYNEQFF.

The DNA of the CDR3 is TGTGCCGGACAGCCGTTGGCAGGGGCCCACGAGCAGTACTTC. Translated, it gives CAGQPLAGAHEQYF. The chain couples TRBV2 to TRBJ2-7; possible D gene TRBD1, 6 bases. Germline V gene lookup returns CDR1 SNHLY and CDR2 FYNNEI. CDR3 length equals 14 residues. With 11 bases removed from V and 5 bases from J, the gap between germline ends came to 22 bases.

The rearrangement joins TRBV7-6 to TRBJ2-7, with 8 bases matching TRBD2. The CDR3 spans 16 residues. Germline values: CDR1 SGHVS, CDR2 FNYEAQ. V trimming: 1 base; J trimming: 4 bases; junction bases outside the gene matches: 9. The CDR3 spells CASSLVGGALRYEQYF. In DNA form, the CDR3 reads TGTGCCAGCAGCTTAGTCGGGGGGGCTCTAAGATACGAGCAGTACTTC.

The chain is built from TRBV3-1 (or the pseudogene TRBV3-2) and TRBJ2-3; 10 positions match TRBD2. The CDR3 consists of 17 residues. The V gene's germline CDR1 is LGHDT and CDR2 YNNKEL (reference sequence). J was trimmed by 4 bases and V by 0 bases; bases with no gene match: 7. In nucleotides, the CDR3 is TGTGCCAGCAGCCAAGAAAAACTAGCGGGACGGTCAGATACGCAGTATTTT. This gives the protein CASSQEKLAGRSDTQYF.

The rearrangement links TRBV12-3 or TRBV12-4 to TRBJ2-2, with D unresolved. Trimming shortened V by 5 bases and J by 6 bases, and 10 bases separated the two germline ends. This CDR3 contains 13 residues. DNA for the CDR3: TGTGCCAGCAGTGTGGGCCCCCCCGGGGAGCTGTTTTTT. Protein product: CASSVGPPGELFF.

The V and J genes are TRBV6-2 or TRBV6-3 and TRBJ2-3, with D possibly being TRBD2 (5 bases). V lost 5 bases to trimming and J lost 2 bases, with 17 bases between them. CDR1 and CDR2 (germline): MNHEY, SVGEGT. The CDR3 extends over 16 amino acids. The CDR3 nucleotides are TGTGCCAGCAGTCCCCGGGCCCTGGGAGTCACAGATACGCAGTATTTT. Encoded protein: CASSPRALGVTDTQYF.

The rearrangement joins TRBV10-2 to TRBJ2-7; the match to TRBD1 covers 9 bases. Per the germline V gene, CDR1 is WSHSY and CDR2 is SAAADI. There are 14 residues in the CDR3. V lost 8 bases and J lost 3; bases outside the gene matches: 8. For the CDR3, the DNA is TGCGCCAGCGCCCCCGGGACAGGGATCTACGAGCAGTACTTC. Protein: CASAPGTGIYEQYF.

This rearrangement joins TRBV7-3 to TRBJ1-1; TRBD1 is a possible D gene (6 bases). CDR1 is SGHTA and CDR2 is FQGTGA in the germline V gene. This CDR3 region has 13 residues. V was trimmed by 4 bases and J by 6 bases, leaving 12 bases between them. CDR3: CASSSRTEAEAFF. The CDR3, as DNA: TGTGCCAGCAGCTCCCGGACAGAGGCTGAAGCTTTCTTT. Complete variable domain (other parts from reference TRBV7-3 and TRBJ1-1): GAGVSQTPSNKVTEKGKYVELRCDPISGHTALYWYRQSLGQGPEFLIYFQGTGAADDSGLPNDRFFAVRPEGSVSTLKIQRTERGDSAVYLCASSSRTEAEAFFGQGTRLTVV.

A few counts support this clone. J is TRBJ2-1 and V is TRBV30, with 8 positions matching TRBD2. The CDR3 loop spans 15 amino acids. V shed 3 bases and J 5 bases; nucleotides not matched to a gene: 9. Looked up from germline, CDR1 is GTSNPN and CDR2 is SVGIG (reference sequence). The CDR3 loop is CAWSRALAVNNEQFF. In DNA, the CDR3 is TGTGCCTGGAGCCGTGCACTAGCGGTCAACAATGAGCAGTTCTTC.

The rearrangement joins TRBV11-1 to TRBJ1-6; 7 bases are shared with TRBD1. V lost 6 bases, J lost 7 bases, and 6 bases stayed unmatched. Germline V gene data show CDR1 as SGHAT and CDR2 as FQDESV (reference sequence). CDR3 length: 14 residues. The CDR3 reads CASRRTGSNSPLHF. Here the CDR3 DNA reads TGTGCCAGCAGAAGGACAGGTTCCAATTCACCCCTCCACTTT.

The rearrangement joins TRBV5-1 to TRBJ1-1; 7 bases map to TRBD1. The CDR3 spans 15 residues. The germline V gene encodes CDR1 SGHRS and CDR2 YFSETQ. Trimming cost V 4 bases and J 0 bases; bases outside gene matches: 6. This CDR3 is CASSPRQGMNTEAFF. The CDR3 bases are TGCGCCAGCAGCCCGCGACAGGGTATGAACACTGAAGCTTTCTTT.

The J gene is TRBJ1-2, the V gene TRBV6-2 or TRBV6-3; TRBD1 aligns across 9 bases. Germline assignment: CDR1 MNHEY and CDR2 SVGEGT. The CDR3 is made up of 18 amino acids. Germline trimming cut 0 bases from V and 3 bases from J; bases unmatched to any gene: 11. The CDR3 here is CASSYSRGDRGYDYGYTF. The CDR3 nucleotides read TGTGCCAGCAGTTACTCGAGGGGCGACAGGGGGTACGACTATGGCTACACCTTC.

V usage is TRBV5-1 and J usage is TRBJ1-4; 8 nucleotides line up with TRBD1. The length of the CDR3 is 13 residues. CDR1 is SGHRS and CDR2 is YFSETQ in the germline V gene. J was trimmed by 7 bases and V by 6 bases; bases with no gene match: 5. CDR3 nucleotide sequence: TGCGCCAGCACCGCACAGGGGGGTGAAAAACTGTTTTTT. Residues: CASTAQGGEKLFF.

This chain connects TRBV12-3 or TRBV12-4 to TRBJ2-5; a weak D match, TRBD1 (5 bases). This CDR3 contains 13 residues. V shed 6 bases and J shed 5 bases, with 13 bases lying between them. The CDR3 DNA is TGTGCCAGCAGCGAACAGGTCGGGGAGACCCAGTACTTC. Protein product: CASSEQVGETQYF.

The CDR3 protein is CASSLVGRQNNSPLHF. The CDR3 DNA reads as TGTGCCAGCAGCTTAGTAGGGCGACAGAATAATTCACCCCTCCACTTT. This rearrangement joins TRBV7-6 to TRBJ1-6; possibly TRBD1 for D (5 bases). CDR1 is SGHVS and CDR2 is FNYEAQ in the germline V gene. The CDR3 length is 16 residues. V shed 1 base and J shed 5 bases, with 12 bases lying between them. The full variable domain, rest sourced from reference TRBV7-6 and TRBJ1-6, is GAGVSQSPRYKVTKRGQDVALRCDPISGHVSLYWYRQALGQGPEFLTYFNYEAQQDKSGLPNDRFSAERPEGSISTLTIQRTEQRDSAMYRCASSLVGRQNNSPLHFGNGTRLTVT.

This clone occurred once. The chain carries TRBV29-1 and TRBJ2-1; 9 bases line up with TRBD2. This CDR3 spans 16 amino acids. V lost 4 bases, J lost 15 bases, and 22 bases stayed unmatched. Germline loops: CDR1 SQVTM, CDR2 ANQGSEA. Here the CDR3 DNA reads TGCAGCGTTGTGGCTAATTCCGTAGCGGGGGTACTCCCAGGGTTCTTC. As protein: CSVVANSVAGVLPGFF.

The V call is TRBV4-2, the J call TRBJ1-6; D is ambiguous. The V end lost 1 base, the J end lost 7 bases, and 17 bases lay between the germline ends. The CDR3 is 17 amino acids. Germline values: CDR1 LGHNA, CDR2 YNFKEQ. For the CDR3, the DNA is TGTGCCAGCAGCCAAGCGGGAGGTTCAAGGAGGAATTCACCCCTCCACTTT. Translating it yields CASSQAGGSRRNSPLHF.

The chain combines TRBV6-6 with TRBJ1-4; TRBD1 is a possible D gene (6 bases). V lost 2 bases to trimming and J lost 8 bases, with 15 bases between them. Per the germline V gene, CDR1 is MNHNY and CDR2 is SVGAGI (reference sequence). The CDR3 consists of 15 residues. The CDR3 DNA reads TGTGCCAGCAGTTACCAGGGAGGGGGAGGGGAAAAACTGTTTTTT. Amino acid sequence: CASSYQGGGGEKLFF.

The genes are TRBV5-8 and TRBJ2-3; TRBD2 agrees at 10 bases. V dropped 1 base and J dropped 4; count of bases not matched to a gene: 3. CDR3 length: 15 residues. Germline CDR1 SGHTS, CDR2 YDEGEE. CDR3 in DNA: TGTGCCAGCAGCTTGAGGCTAGCGGGGGCAGATACGCAGTATTTT. Its translation: CASSLRLAGADTQYF.

The chain uses TRBV18 and TRBJ1-5, with a weak D call TRBD1 (6 bases). V was pared by 4 bases and J by 0 bases, with 13 bases between. Germline V gene data show CDR1 as KGHSH and CDR2 as LQKENI. The length of the CDR3 is 16 residues. The CDR3 here is CASSRDRPYSNQPQHF. CDR3 sequence (DNA): TGTGCCAGCTCACGTGACAGGCCTTATAGCAATCAGCCCCAGCATTTT.

The V and J genes are TRBV7-3 and TRBJ2-3; no clear D. V was clipped by 0 bases and J by 6 bases, with 16 bases between them. The length of the CDR3 is 16 residues. The germline gives CDR1 SGHTA, CDR2 FQGTGA. CDR3 residues: CASSLTRLGVKDTQYF. DNA of the CDR3: TGTGCCAGCAGCTTAACTCGACTCGGAGTTAAGGATACGCAGTATTTT.

V is TRBV2 and J is TRBJ2-2; 9 nucleotides line up with TRBD1. Trimming removed 4 bases from V and 3 bases from J; junction bases left unmatched: 3. Germline V gives CDR1 SNHLY, CDR2 FYNNEI. This CDR3 region has 15 residues. CDR3 sequence (DNA): TGTGCCAGCAGTGGGGGGACAGGGTACACCGGGGAGCTGTTTTTT. Translated: CASSGGTGYTGELFF.

The sample holds one count of this clone. This chain joins TRBV20-1 and TRBJ2-3; 8 positions match TRBD1. Germline V gene lookup returns CDR1 DFQATT and CDR2 SNEGSKA (reference sequence). This CDR3 is 16 amino acids long. V lost 3 bases, J lost 1 base, and 9 bases stayed unmatched. The CDR3 DNA reads as TGCAGTGCTAGTGGTCAGGGGGCGCACCGCACAGATACGCAGTATTTT. Translation gives CSASGQGAHRTDTQYF.

The chain joins TRBV28 to TRBJ1-5; no clear D gene. This CDR3 region has 14 residues. In germline, CDR1 is MDHEN, CDR2 SYDVKM. Trimming cost V 5 bases and J 2 bases, with 10 bases left between them. For the CDR3, the DNA is TGTGCCAGCAGTCCCCGTTCGGGCAATCAGCCCCAGCATTTT. It yields the protein CASSPRSGNQPQHF.

The rearrangement joins TRBV7-9 to TRBJ1-1, with no clear D. CDR1 is SEHNR, CDR2 FQNEAQ, per germline (reference sequence). The germline V and J ends were trimmed by 6 bases and 1 base, with 12 bases remaining between them. The CDR3 length is 14 residues. For the CDR3, the DNA is TGTGCCAGCAGTCCACGGGTCCGGAACACTGAAGCTTTCTTT. Its translation: CASSPRVRNTEAFF. The whole variable domain, filled in from reference TRBV7-9 and TRBJ1-1, reads DTGVSQNPRHKITKRGQNVTFRCDPISEHNRLYWYRQTLGQGPEFLTYFQNEAQLEKSRLLSDRFSAERPKGSFSTLEIQRTEQGDSAMYLCASSPRVRNTEAFFGQGTRLTVV.

The V call is TRBV30, the J call TRBJ2-2, with D possibly being TRBD2 (6 bases). Germline V gene sequence: CDR1 GTSNPN, CDR2 SVGIG (reference sequence). The CDR3 is made up of 15 amino acids. The V gene lost 0 bases and the J gene lost 3 bases, with 11 bases spanning the gap. CDR3 in amino acids: CAWSVREKDTGELFF. CDR3 bases: TGTGCCTGGAGTGTCCGGGAGAAGGACACCGGGGAGCTGTTTTTT.

The rearrangement uses TRBV7-2 and TRBJ2-7; 10 nucleotides align to TRBD1. The CDR3 consists of 15 residues. CDR1 SGHTA and CDR2 FQGNSA come from the germline V gene. The ends lost 5 bases at V and 4 bases at J; junction bases unmatched: 8. The CDR3 spells CASSPAGQGNYEQYF. The CDR3 DNA follows: TGTGCCAGCAGCCCAGCGGGACAGGGGAATTACGAGCAGTACTTC.